This T cell receptor beta chain is drawn from a study of brain T cells in children with intractable seizures. Clones were read by immunoSEQ multiplex PCR, and TCRdb kept only the in-frame ones, dropping some. The sample consists of under 400,000 clones, roughly 92% of them appearing once. A word on this clone: Its specificity is not known.

Time point given: blood from clinic visit 5 months post-surgery; TSC patient then seizure free. The sequenced cases were selected for having the highest brain T cell transcript signatures. Patients received at least one anti-epileptic drug before surgery. Study-wide results and limits: HCMV serostatus was not known, and viral specificity came from CDR3 similarity only.

The germline CDR1 and CDR2 sequences are SGHRS and YFSETQ. The CDR3 extends over 15 amino acids. The trim removed 0 bases at V and 4 bases at J, leaving 6 bases unmatched. The V gene is TRBV5-1, the J gene TRBJ2-7, with 8 bases that match TRBD2. This specimen was peripheral blood, taken about 5 months after surgery. The receptor comes from a boy younger than two with tuberous sclerosis and intractable seizures. The CDR3 DNA reads TGCGCCAGCAGCTTGGCCGCGGGGGGCCAGTACGAGCAGTACTTC. Its translation: CASSLAAGGQYEQYF.